A selection of T cell receptor beta chains follows, all from one sample in a study of regulatory T cells in long-lasting Graves disease. Using its own MiXCR run on the multiplex PCR reads, TCRdb lists one record per CDR3 protein. This sample yields 440,000 or so distinct CDR3 sequences, of which about 15% are seen a single time; around a tenth belongs to the top ten. These data were also filed under a second study, of T cells in Graves' hyperthyroidism and ophthalmopathy.

Sequenced material: peripheral blood mononuclear cells (PBMCs), taken at new diagnosis, from a patient treated with antithyroid drugs. Source of these receptors: a woman under 40 with Graves disease. CDR3s include the opening cysteine and the closing phenylalanine or tryptophan. The D gene is left open where the match is weak. Expanded clones get a size class; other rows say once, few or many, or leave the size out.

cdr3_nt: TGTGCCAGCAGCTTAGCGTTAGGTTTCCAAGAGACCCAGTACTTC; cdr3_aa: CASSLALGFQETQYF; cdr3_length: 15; v_call: TRBV11-2; d_call: .; j_call: TRBJ2-5; clone_size: .
cdr3_nt: TGTGCCAGCAGCAAGGACAGGGGCCGACTAACTTCCGACGAGCAGTACTTC; cdr3_aa: CASSKDRGRLTSDEQYF; cdr3_length: 17; v_call: TRBV6-1; d_call: TRBD1; j_call: TRBJ2-7; clone_size: .
cdr3_nt: TGCAGTGCTACTCACCAGGGGCGTAATGAGCAGTTCTTC; cdr3_aa: CSATHQGRNEQFF; cdr3_length: 13; v_call: TRBV20-1; d_call: .; j_call: TRBJ2-1; clone_size: .
cdr3_nt: TGTGCTAGTGGTTTGGTGCCCAGTTTTTCCGAGAGTACCGGGGAGCTGTTTTTT; cdr3_aa: CASGLVPSFSESTGELFF; cdr3_length: 18; v_call: TRBV12-5; d_call: .; j_call: TRBJ2-2; clone_size: many
cdr3_nt: TGTGCCAGCAGTTCATCCCCCGGACAGGGGGCCTCCTATGGCTACACCTTC; cdr3_aa: CASSSSPGQGASYGYTF; cdr3_length: 17; v_call: TRBV27; d_call: TRBD1; j_call: TRBJ1-2; clone_size: many
cdr3_nt: TGTGCCAGCAGCCAAATGACGTGGGAGGGCGAGCAGTACTTC; cdr3_aa: CASSQMTWEGEQYF; cdr3_length: 14; v_call: TRBV3-1; d_call: TRBD2; j_call: TRBJ2-7; clone_size: many
cdr3_nt: TGTGCCAGCAGTTCCCCGACCGGTCAGAGCAATCAGCCCCAGCATTTT; cdr3_aa: CASSSPTGQSNQPQHF; cdr3_length: 16; v_call: TRBV6-2/TRBV6-3; d_call: .; j_call: TRBJ1-5; clone_size: .
cdr3_nt: TGTGCCAGCAGCTCCCGGACAGGGGTGTACAATGAGCAGTTCTTC; cdr3_aa: CASSSRTGVYNEQFF; cdr3_length: 15; v_call: TRBV13; d_call: TRBD1; j_call: TRBJ2-1; clone_size: many
cdr3_nt: TGCAGTGCTAGAGGTGGGGTCCGGGACTATGGCTACACCTTC; cdr3_aa: CSARGGVRDYGYTF; cdr3_length: 14; v_call: TRBV20-1; d_call: .; j_call: TRBJ1-2; clone_size: many
cdr3_nt: TGTGCCACCGCCCGGGGCTCTGGGGCCAACGTCCTGACTTTC; cdr3_aa: CATARGSGANVLTF; cdr3_length: 14; v_call: TRBV24-1; d_call: .; j_call: TRBJ2-6; clone_size: many
cdr3_nt: TGTGCCAGCAGCCATCCGGGACTAGGCCGCGATGAGCAGTTCTTC; cdr3_aa: CASSHPGLGRDEQFF; cdr3_length: 15; v_call: TRBV7-9; d_call: TRBD2; j_call: TRBJ2-1; clone_size: many
cdr3_nt: TGTGCCAGCAGTGATACAGCGGGGGTCTACGAGCAGTACTTC; cdr3_aa: CASSDTAGVYEQYF; cdr3_length: 14; v_call: TRBV28; d_call: TRBD2; j_call: TRBJ2-7; clone_size: many
cdr3_nt: TGTGCCAGCAGCCCAAGAGGGGATGAGCAGTTCTTC; cdr3_aa: CASSPRGDEQFF; cdr3_length: 12; v_call: TRBV11-2; d_call: .; j_call: TRBJ2-1; clone_size: many
cdr3_nt: TGTGCCAGCGCGCCGGACAGGGGTTACGGCTACACCTTC; cdr3_aa: CASAPDRGYGYTF; cdr3_length: 13; v_call: TRBV28; d_call: TRBD1; j_call: TRBJ1-2; clone_size: many
cdr3_nt: TGTGCCACTCTAAGGGGCAACGGGGAGCTGTTTTTT; cdr3_aa: CATLRGNGELFF; cdr3_length: 12; v_call: TRBV19; d_call: .; j_call: TRBJ2-2; clone_size: .
cdr3_nt: TGTGCCAGCAGCTCCCACTCGGCTAACTATTACACAGATACGCAGTATTTT; cdr3_aa: CASSSHSANYYTDTQYF; cdr3_length: 17; v_call: TRBV7-8; d_call: .; j_call: TRBJ2-3; clone_size: .
cdr3_nt: TGTGCCAGCAGTGAATCTTTCAGATCCACCGGGGAGCTGTTTTTT; cdr3_aa: CASSESFRSTGELFF; cdr3_length: 15; v_call: TRBV25-1; d_call: .; j_call: TRBJ2-2; clone_size: .
cdr3_nt: TGTGCCAGCAGCCGCATTAGGGGGGGCGCGAACACCGGGGAGCTGTTTTTT; cdr3_aa: CASSRIRGGANTGELFF; cdr3_length: 17; v_call: TRBV5-8; d_call: .; j_call: TRBJ2-2; clone_size: .
cdr3_nt: TGTGCCAGCAGGACGAGGACTGGTGCGAATCGAAATGAAAAACTGTTTTTT; cdr3_aa: CASRTRTGANRNEKLFF; cdr3_length: 17; v_call: TRBV6-1; d_call: .; j_call: TRBJ1-4; clone_size: many
cdr3_nt: TGTGCCAGCAGTTGGGGGGGTAACCCGAACACTGAAGCTTTCTTT; cdr3_aa: CASSWGGNPNTEAFF; cdr3_length: 15; v_call: TRBV27; d_call: .; j_call: TRBJ1-1; clone_size: .
cdr3_nt: TGCGCCAGCAGCTCACCGGGACTGCCACAAGAGACCCAGTACTTC; cdr3_aa: CASSSPGLPQETQYF; cdr3_length: 15; v_call: TRBV5-1; d_call: .; j_call: TRBJ2-5; clone_size: .
cdr3_nt: TGCGCCAGCAGCCAACCGTCCAGTACAGCGGAGTTCTTC; cdr3_aa: CASSQPSSTAEFF; cdr3_length: 13; v_call: TRBV4-1; d_call: .; j_call: TRBJ2-1; clone_size: .
cdr3_nt: TGTGCCAGTAGTAAGGGACTAGCGGGATACAGTGAGCAGTACTTC; cdr3_aa: CASSKGLAGYSEQYF; cdr3_length: 15; v_call: TRBV19; d_call: TRBD2; j_call: TRBJ2-7; clone_size: .
cdr3_nt: TGTGCCAGCAGCTTGAAAGGACCCAATCAGCCCCAGCATTTT; cdr3_aa: CASSLKGPNQPQHF; cdr3_length: 14; v_call: TRBV5-6; d_call: .; j_call: TRBJ1-5; clone_size: .
cdr3_nt: TGTGCCAGCAGTGTCGACCCGGGAGCGACCAATCAGCCCCAGCATTTT; cdr3_aa: CASSVDPGATNQPQHF; cdr3_length: 16; v_call: TRBV6-1; d_call: .; j_call: TRBJ1-5; clone_size: few
cdr3_nt: TGCAGTGCCCCAACCGCCTCGGGCTCCTACAATGAGCAGTTCTTC; cdr3_aa: CSAPTASGSYNEQFF; cdr3_length: 15; v_call: TRBV20-1; d_call: .; j_call: TRBJ2-1; clone_size: many
cdr3_nt: TGTGCCAGCTCACTTGGGGCCCTCGCCTCCTACGAGCAGTACTTC; cdr3_aa: CASSLGALASYEQYF; cdr3_length: 15; v_call: TRBV18; d_call: .; j_call: TRBJ2-7; clone_size: many
cdr3_nt: TGTGCCAGCAGCTTTGAATGGACAGATACGCAGTATTTT; cdr3_aa: CASSFEWTDTQYF; cdr3_length: 13; v_call: TRBV7-2; d_call: .; j_call: TRBJ2-3; clone_size: .
cdr3_nt: TGCAGTGCTAGAGACCCGACAGGGTACTCCGTGTATAATTCACCCCTCCACTTT; cdr3_aa: CSARDPTGYSVYNSPLHF; cdr3_length: 18; v_call: TRBV20-1; d_call: TRBD1; j_call: TRBJ1-6; clone_size: many
cdr3_nt: TGTGCCAGCACCCCGGGTGCGGTTTACAATGAGCAGTTCTTC; cdr3_aa: CASTPGAVYNEQFF; cdr3_length: 14; v_call: TRBV7-9; d_call: .; j_call: TRBJ2-1; clone_size: many
cdr3_nt: TGTGCCACCAGCAGAGATGTGCAGGGGAACTATGGCTACACCTTC; cdr3_aa: CATSRDVQGNYGYTF; cdr3_length: 15; v_call: TRBV15; d_call: .; j_call: TRBJ1-2; clone_size: many
cdr3_nt: TGTGCCAGCAGCTTGGTTGCGGGAGCCCCTCAAGAGACCCAGTACTTC; cdr3_aa: CASSLVAGAPQETQYF; cdr3_length: 16; v_call: TRBV13; d_call: TRBD2; j_call: TRBJ2-5; clone_size: .
cdr3_nt: TGTGCCTGGATCCCTTCTAGCGGGAGTGGCTTCTACGAGCAGTACTTC; cdr3_aa: CAWIPSSGSGFYEQYF; cdr3_length: 16; v_call: TRBV30; d_call: TRBD2; j_call: TRBJ2-7; clone_size: many
cdr3_nt: TGTGCCAGCAGGCCCACAACCCTTACTCCTCAAGCTTTCTTT; cdr3_aa: CASRPTTLTPQAFF; cdr3_length: 14; v_call: TRBV2; d_call: .; j_call: TRBJ1-1; clone_size: many
cdr3_nt: TGTGCCAGCAGCCCCCTCCAGCGGGAGTGGTCCTACAATGAGCAGTTCTTC; cdr3_aa: CASSPLQREWSYNEQFF; cdr3_length: 17; v_call: TRBV7-3; d_call: TRBD2; j_call: TRBJ2-1; clone_size: many
cdr3_nt: TGTGCCTCTGATCGGATCTCGAACACTGAAGCTTTCTTT; cdr3_aa: CASDRISNTEAFF; cdr3_length: 13; v_call: TRBV30; d_call: .; j_call: TRBJ1-1; clone_size: many
cdr3_nt: TGTGCCAGCTCACTCACGGACAGACGTTCGAACACTGAAGCTTTCTTT; cdr3_aa: CASSLTDRRSNTEAFF; cdr3_length: 16; v_call: TRBV18; d_call: .; j_call: TRBJ1-1; clone_size: many
cdr3_nt: TGTGCCAGCAGATATGAGCGCGCAGATACGCAGTATTTT; cdr3_aa: CASRYERADTQYF; cdr3_length: 13; v_call: TRBV7-8; d_call: .; j_call: TRBJ2-3; clone_size: many
cdr3_nt: TGCAGTGCCGGACGTTCCCAAGAGACCCAGTACTTC; cdr3_aa: CSAGRSQETQYF; cdr3_length: 12; v_call: TRBV20-1; d_call: .; j_call: TRBJ2-5; clone_size: .
cdr3_nt: TGCAGTGCTAGAGATCCTGCGGGAGGGCCCGGAGATACGCAGTATTTT; cdr3_aa: CSARDPAGGPGDTQYF; cdr3_length: 16; v_call: TRBV20-1; d_call: TRBD2; j_call: TRBJ2-3; clone_size: many
cdr3_nt: TGTGCCAGCAGTTTAGAGACCGGGAATTATCTTTTCTTCGGAACGGATCGGGGCGAGCAGTACTTC; cdr3_aa: CASSLETGNYLFFGTDRGEQYF; cdr3_length: 22; v_call: TRBV12-3/TRBV12-4; d_call: .; j_call: TRBJ2-7; clone_size: few
cdr3_nt: TGTGCCAGCATCGACAATGAGCAGTTCTTC; cdr3_aa: CASIDNEQFF; cdr3_length: 10; v_call: TRBV12-3/TRBV12-4; d_call: .; j_call: TRBJ2-1; clone_size: many
cdr3_nt: TGTGCCAGCAGTGATCTGTCCGAGGGCAATCAGCCCCAGCATTTT; cdr3_aa: CASSDLSEGNQPQHF; cdr3_length: 15; v_call: TRBV2; d_call: .; j_call: TRBJ1-5; clone_size: .
cdr3_nt: TGTGCCAGCAAGATAGGACAGGGCTTTATGAACACTGAAGCTTTCTTT; cdr3_aa: CASKIGQGFMNTEAFF; cdr3_length: 16; v_call: TRBV6-1; d_call: TRBD1; j_call: TRBJ1-1; clone_size: many
cdr3_nt: TGTGCCAGCAGCACCCGGGGTAGCGGGGTACACAATGAGCAGTTCTTC; cdr3_aa: CASSTRGSGVHNEQFF; cdr3_length: 16; v_call: TRBV7-8; d_call: TRBD2; j_call: TRBJ2-1; clone_size: many
cdr3_nt: TGTGCCATCAAGCCTAGCGGGGCTGCGGGGTTTAACAATGAGCAGTTCTTC; cdr3_aa: CAIKPSGAAGFNNEQFF; cdr3_length: 17; v_call: TRBV10-3; d_call: TRBD2; j_call: TRBJ2-1; clone_size: many
cdr3_nt: TGTGCCAGCTCACCACCCGCGGGGGCCGCCTACGAGCAGTACTTC; cdr3_aa: CASSPPAGAAYEQYF; cdr3_length: 15; v_call: TRBV18; d_call: .; j_call: TRBJ2-7; clone_size: many
cdr3_nt: TGTGCCAGCAGTTTAGCCCCAGGGGGGAACACTGAAGCTTTCTTT; cdr3_aa: CASSLAPGGNTEAFF; cdr3_length: 15; v_call: TRBV12-3/TRBV12-4; d_call: TRBD1; j_call: TRBJ1-1; clone_size: many
cdr3_nt: TGCAGTGCTAGGAGCCAGACAGCTAGGGCAGAAAAACTGTTTTTT; cdr3_aa: CSARSQTARAEKLFF; cdr3_length: 15; v_call: TRBV20-1; d_call: .; j_call: TRBJ1-4; clone_size: many
cdr3_nt: TGCAGTGCTCCGGGACTAGCGGGAGACGGGGAGCTGTTTTTT; cdr3_aa: CSAPGLAGDGELFF; cdr3_length: 14; v_call: TRBV20-1; d_call: TRBD2; j_call: TRBJ2-2; clone_size: few
cdr3_nt: TGTGCCAGCAAACACCCCACAGGGAATGAGCAGTTCTTC; cdr3_aa: CASKHPTGNEQFF; cdr3_length: 13; v_call: TRBV7-9; d_call: .; j_call: TRBJ2-1; clone_size: .
cdr3_nt: TGTGCCAGCAGTTTAGATCTAGCGGGAGTAGACGAGCAGTACTTC; cdr3_aa: CASSLDLAGVDEQYF; cdr3_length: 15; v_call: TRBV27; d_call: TRBD2; j_call: TRBJ2-7; clone_size: few
cdr3_nt: TGTGCCAGTAGTAAGTCCTCTGGGCTGAGGTCTGAAGCTTTCTTT; cdr3_aa: CASSKSSGLRSEAFF; cdr3_length: 15; v_call: TRBV19; d_call: .; j_call: TRBJ1-1; clone_size: many
cdr3_nt: TGTGCCAGCAGCTTAGTTGGCGGGTCGAGCTCCTACGAGCAGTACTTC; cdr3_aa: CASSLVGGSSSYEQYF; cdr3_length: 16; v_call: TRBV7-6; d_call: .; j_call: TRBJ2-7; clone_size: few
cdr3_nt: TGTGCCAGCAGTTACTCTATGCCAGGGGCACTCAATCAGCCCCAGCATTTT; cdr3_aa: CASSYSMPGALNQPQHF; cdr3_length: 17; v_call: TRBV6-2/TRBV6-3; d_call: .; j_call: TRBJ1-5; clone_size: few
cdr3_nt: TGTGCCAGCAGTACACCCACCGAAACCTACGAGCAGTACTTC; cdr3_aa: CASSTPTETYEQYF; cdr3_length: 14; v_call: TRBV12-3/TRBV12-4; d_call: .; j_call: TRBJ2-7; clone_size: .
cdr3_nt: TGTGCCAGCAGCCCCCGGACAGGAGCCACCGGGGAGCTGTTTTTT; cdr3_aa: CASSPRTGATGELFF; cdr3_length: 15; v_call: TRBV27; d_call: TRBD1; j_call: TRBJ2-2; clone_size: many
cdr3_nt: TGTGCCAGCAGCCCACTAGCGGGAGTTGTCGATGAGCAGTTCTTC; cdr3_aa: CASSPLAGVVDEQFF; cdr3_length: 15; v_call: TRBV7-9; d_call: TRBD2; j_call: TRBJ2-1; clone_size: many